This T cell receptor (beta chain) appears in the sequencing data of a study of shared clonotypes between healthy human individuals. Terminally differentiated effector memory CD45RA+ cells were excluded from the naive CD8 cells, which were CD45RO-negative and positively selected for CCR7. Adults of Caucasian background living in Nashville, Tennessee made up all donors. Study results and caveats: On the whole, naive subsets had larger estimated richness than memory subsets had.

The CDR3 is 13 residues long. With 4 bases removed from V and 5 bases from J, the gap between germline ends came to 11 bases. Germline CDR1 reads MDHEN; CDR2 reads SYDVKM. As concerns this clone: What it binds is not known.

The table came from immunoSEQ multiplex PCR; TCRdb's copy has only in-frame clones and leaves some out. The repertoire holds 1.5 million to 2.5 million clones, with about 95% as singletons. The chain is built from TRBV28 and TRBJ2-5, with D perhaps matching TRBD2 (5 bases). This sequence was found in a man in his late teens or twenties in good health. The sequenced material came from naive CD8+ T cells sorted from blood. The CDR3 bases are TGTGCCAGCAGTTATGGAGGTTGGGAGACCCAGTACTTC. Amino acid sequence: CASSYGGWETQYF. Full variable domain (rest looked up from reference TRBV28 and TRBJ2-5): DVKVTQSSRYLVKRTGEKVFLECVQDMDHENMFWYRQDPGLGLRLIYFSYDVKMKEKGDIPEGYSVSREKKERFSLILESASTNQTSMYLCASSYGGWETQYFGPGTRLLVL.